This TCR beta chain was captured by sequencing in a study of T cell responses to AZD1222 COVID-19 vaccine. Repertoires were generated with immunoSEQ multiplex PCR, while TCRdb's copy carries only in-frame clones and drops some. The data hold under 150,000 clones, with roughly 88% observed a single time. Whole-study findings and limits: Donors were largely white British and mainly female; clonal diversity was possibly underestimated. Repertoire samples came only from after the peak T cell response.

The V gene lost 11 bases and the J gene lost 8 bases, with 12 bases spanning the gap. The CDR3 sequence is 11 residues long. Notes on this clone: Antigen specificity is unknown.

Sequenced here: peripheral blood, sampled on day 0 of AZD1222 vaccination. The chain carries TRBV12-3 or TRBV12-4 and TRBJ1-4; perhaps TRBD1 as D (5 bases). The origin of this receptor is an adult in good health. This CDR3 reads CAVGGGEKLFF. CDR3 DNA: TGTGCCGTAGGTGGGGGGGAAAAACTGTTTTTT.